The rows below give T cell receptor beta chains drawn from one sample of a study of monozygotic twins with inflammatory bowel disease. TCRdb reprocessed the 5' RACE reads and keeps a single row for each CDR3 protein, giving no DNA. The listing records approximately 420,000 distinct CDR3 sequences. Material: blood. Receptors originate from a human donor with ulcerative colitis or Crohn's disease, or a healthy co-twin of an affected twin (not recorded which). The CDR3 runs from the conserved cysteine through the conserved F or W.

j_call v_call cdr3_aa
TRBJ1-1 TRBV27 CASSFRNPSTPTPTSGTEAFF
TRBJ2-5 TRBV7-9 CASSLSPLAGALETQYF
TRBJ1-1 TRBV6-2/TRBV6-3 CASSGSRVNTEAFF
TRBJ2-3 TRBV10-3 CAISATGGSSDTQYF
TRBJ1-5 TRBV20-1 CSASRDPQPQHF
TRBJ2-2 TRBV12-3/TRBV12-4 CASRLRQGAPTKANTGELFF
TRBJ2-1 TRBV3-1 CASSPSGGAYNEQFF
TRBJ2-7 TRBV7-2 CASSPGWEQYF
TRBJ2-1 TRBV28 CASSSRKAGVSYNEQFF
TRBJ2-1 TRBV20-1 CSAHDNPLYNEQFF
TRBJ1-1 TRBV3-1 CASSQFSNTEAFF
TRBJ2-7 TRBV29-1 CSVQKFPDRQDYEQYF
TRBJ1-6 TRBV30 CAWSVWGVNSPLHF
TRBJ2-7 TRBV10-3 CAITPGLSGSYEQYF
TRBJ2-4 TRBV12-3/TRBV12-4 CASTELLAKNIQYF
TRBJ2-1 TRBV29-1 CSVEGTSSAFNEQFF
TRBJ2-1 TRBV29-1 CSVVDMGKNEQFF
TRBJ1-5 TRBV25-1 CASSDGQGRNQPQHF
TRBJ1-5 TRBV3-1 CASSHPGQGYGGNQPQHF
TRBJ1-1 TRBV7-2 CASSFRGQWNTEAFF